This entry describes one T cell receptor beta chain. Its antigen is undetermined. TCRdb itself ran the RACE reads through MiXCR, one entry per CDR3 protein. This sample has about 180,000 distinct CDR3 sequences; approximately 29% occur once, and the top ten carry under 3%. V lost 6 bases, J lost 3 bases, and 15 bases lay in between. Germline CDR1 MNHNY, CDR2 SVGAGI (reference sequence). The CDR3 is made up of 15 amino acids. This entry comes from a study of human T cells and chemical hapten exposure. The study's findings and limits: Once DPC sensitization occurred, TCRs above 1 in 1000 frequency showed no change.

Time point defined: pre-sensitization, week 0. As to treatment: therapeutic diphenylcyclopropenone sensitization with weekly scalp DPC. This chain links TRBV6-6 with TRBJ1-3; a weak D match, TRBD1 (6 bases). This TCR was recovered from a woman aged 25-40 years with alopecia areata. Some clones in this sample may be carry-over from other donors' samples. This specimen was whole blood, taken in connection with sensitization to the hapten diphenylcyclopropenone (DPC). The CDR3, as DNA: TGTGCCAGCAGCCGTAACAGGGACCGTGGAAACACCATATATTTT. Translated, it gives CASSRNRDRGNTIYF.